Sequencing of this T cell receptor beta chain was carried out in a study of monozygotic twins with inflammatory bowel disease. From the 5' RACE reads, TCRdb lists one entry per CDR3 protein and no DNA. Its table lists some 440,000 distinct CDR3 sequences. To note about this clonotype: What it recognizes is unknown.

Study-wide points: Especially with disease activity, IBD patients had fewer clonotypes in common with others than healthy twins did.

Germline V gene data show CDR1 as DFQATT and CDR2 as SNEGSKA (reference sequence). The CDR3 spans 17 residues. The source material was blood. The chain uses TRBV20-1 and TRBJ2-1; the TCRdb call, TRBD2, lacks DNA for checking. The TCR originated in a human donor with ulcerative colitis or Crohn's disease, or a healthy co-twin of an affected twin (not recorded which). CDR3 protein: CSASTTGWRASDNEQFF.